This T cell receptor beta chain was captured in a study of T cells in Graves' hyperthyroidism and ophthalmopathy. There were TCR beta CDR3 regions amplified from RNA transcripts. The TCR CDR3 first-round RT-PCR relied on the HTBI primer set. MiXCR was run by TCRdb on the multiplex PCR reads, yielding one entry per CDR3 protein. In the table there are 100,000 to 140,000 distinct CDR3 sequences, 15% to 20% of which are singletons. This clonotype was detected ten times or more. Its antigen is unknown. Patients aged 18 to 65 had newly diagnosed hyperthyroidism that had lasted under 2 months. Thyroid ultrasound and orbital computed tomography, with clinical symptoms and serum thyroxine and TRAb, informed diagnoses. Whole-study findings and limits: A 13 V-J model separated ophthalmopathy from stable hyperthyroidism.

The CDR3 spans 15 residues. Germline CDR1 reads SGHAT; CDR2 reads FQNNGV. The V gene lost 8 bases and the J gene lost 0 bases, with 13 bases spanning the gap. This receptor was identified in a woman in her fifties or sixties with Graves' hyperthyroidism. The rearrangement links TRBV11-2 to TRBJ2-2; D unresolved. Sequencing was carried out using blood. The CDR3 coding sequence is TGTGCCAGCCCGACTCGCAGGACGAACACCGGGGAGCTGTTTTTT. Protein sequence: CASPTRRTNTGELFF.